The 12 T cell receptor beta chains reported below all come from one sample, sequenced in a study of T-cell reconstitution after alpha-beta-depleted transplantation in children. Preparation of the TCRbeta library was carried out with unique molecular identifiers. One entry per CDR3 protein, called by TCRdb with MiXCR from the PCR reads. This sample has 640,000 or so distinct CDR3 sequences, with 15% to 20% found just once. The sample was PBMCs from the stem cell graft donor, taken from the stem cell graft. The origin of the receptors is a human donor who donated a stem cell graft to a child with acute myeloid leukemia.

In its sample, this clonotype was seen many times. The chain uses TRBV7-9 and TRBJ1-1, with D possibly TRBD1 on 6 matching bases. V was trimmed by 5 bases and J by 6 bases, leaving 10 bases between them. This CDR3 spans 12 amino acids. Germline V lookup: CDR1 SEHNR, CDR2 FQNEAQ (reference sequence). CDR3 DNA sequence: TGTGCCAGCAGCCCGACAGGTCCTGAAGCTTTCTTT. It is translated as CASSPTGPEAFF. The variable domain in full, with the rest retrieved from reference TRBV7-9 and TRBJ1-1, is DTGVSQNPRHKITKRGQNVTFRCDPISEHNRLYWYRQTLGQGPEFLTYFQNEAQLEKSRLLSDRFSAERPKGSFSTLEIQRTEQGDSAMYLCASSPTGPEAFFGQGTRLTVV.

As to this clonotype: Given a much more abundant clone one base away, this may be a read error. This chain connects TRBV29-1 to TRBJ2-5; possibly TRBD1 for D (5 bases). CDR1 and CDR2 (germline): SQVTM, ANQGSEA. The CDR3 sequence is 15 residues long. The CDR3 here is CSVEGAVRQQGTQYF. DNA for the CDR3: TGCAGCGTTGAAGGGGCCGTGCGACAGCAAGGGACCCAGTACTTC.

CDR3 protein: CASSYWEATEAFF. For the CDR3, the DNA is TGTGCCAGCAGTTACTGGGAGGCCACTGAAGCTTTCTTT. V gene TRBV6-2 or TRBV6-3 combines with J gene TRBJ1-1; D remains ambiguous. The CDR3 is 13 residues long. The germline V gene has CDR1 MNHEY and CDR2 SVGEGT. The V end was cut by 1 base, the J end by 4 bases, with 7 bases between.

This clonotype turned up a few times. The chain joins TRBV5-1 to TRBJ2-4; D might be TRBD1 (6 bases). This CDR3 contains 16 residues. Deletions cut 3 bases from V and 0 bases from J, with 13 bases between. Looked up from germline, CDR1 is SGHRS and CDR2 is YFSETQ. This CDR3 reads CASSSKTGLAKNIQYF. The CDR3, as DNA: TGCGCCAGCAGCTCAAAGACAGGTCTAGCCAAAAACATTCAGTACTTC.

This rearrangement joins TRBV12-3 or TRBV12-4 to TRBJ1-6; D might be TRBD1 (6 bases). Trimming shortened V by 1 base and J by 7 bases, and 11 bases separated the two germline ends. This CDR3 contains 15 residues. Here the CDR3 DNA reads TGTGCCAGCAGTTTAGTGGGGGGGGGCAATTCACCCCTCCACTTT. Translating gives CASSLVGGGNSPLHF.

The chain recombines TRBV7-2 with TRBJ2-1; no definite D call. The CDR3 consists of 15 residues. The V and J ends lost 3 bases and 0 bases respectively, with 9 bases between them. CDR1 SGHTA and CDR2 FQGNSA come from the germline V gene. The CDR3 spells CASSFDRSSYNEQFF. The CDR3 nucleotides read TGTGCCAGCAGCTTTGACCGGAGCTCCTACAATGAGCAGTTCTTC.

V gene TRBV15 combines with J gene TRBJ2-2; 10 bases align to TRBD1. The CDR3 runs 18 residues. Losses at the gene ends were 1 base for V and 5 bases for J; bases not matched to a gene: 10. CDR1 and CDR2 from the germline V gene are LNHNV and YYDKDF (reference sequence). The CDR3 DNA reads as TGTGCCACCAGCAGAGTTTTCCCGGGACAGGGGATGACCGGGGAGCTGTTTTTT. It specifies CATSRVFPGQGMTGELFF.

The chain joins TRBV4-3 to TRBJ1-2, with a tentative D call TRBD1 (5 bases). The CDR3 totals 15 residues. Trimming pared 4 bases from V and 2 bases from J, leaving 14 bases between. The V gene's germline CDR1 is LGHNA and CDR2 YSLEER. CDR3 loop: CASSRSLGRNYGYTF. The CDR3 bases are TGCGCCAGCAGCCGAAGCCTGGGGCGCAACTATGGCTACACCTTC.

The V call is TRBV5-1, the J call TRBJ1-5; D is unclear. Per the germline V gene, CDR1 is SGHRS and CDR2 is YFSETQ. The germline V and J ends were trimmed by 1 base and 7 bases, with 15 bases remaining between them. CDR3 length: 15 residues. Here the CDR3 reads CASSLTPVRGQPQHF. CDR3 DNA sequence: TGCGCCAGCAGCTTGACCCCAGTACGGGGACAGCCCCAGCATTTT. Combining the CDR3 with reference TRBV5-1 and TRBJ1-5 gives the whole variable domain KAGVTQTPRYLIKTRGQQVTLSCSPISGHRSVSWYQQTPGQGLQFLFEYFSETQRNKGNFPGRFSGRQFSNSRSEMNVSTLELGDSALYLCASSLTPVRGQPQHFGDGTRLSIL.

CDR3 in amino acids: CASRYPDREAFF. The CDR3 DNA is TGTGCCAGCAGATACCCTGACAGGGAAGCTTTCTTT. This chain uses TRBV7-2 with TRBJ1-1, with D perhaps TRBD1 (6 bases). Trimming stripped 6 bases from V and 8 bases from J, with 13 bases between. CDR1 and CDR2 (germline): SGHTA, FQGNSA. CDR3 length: 12 amino acids.

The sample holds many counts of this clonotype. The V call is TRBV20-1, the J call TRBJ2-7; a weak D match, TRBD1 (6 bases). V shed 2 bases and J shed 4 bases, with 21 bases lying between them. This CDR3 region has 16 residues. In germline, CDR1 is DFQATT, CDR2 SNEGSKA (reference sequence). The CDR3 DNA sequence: TGCAGTGCTAGAAGGGCAGGGGTTAGAACCCAATACGAGCAGTACTTC. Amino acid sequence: CSARRAGVRTQYEQYF.

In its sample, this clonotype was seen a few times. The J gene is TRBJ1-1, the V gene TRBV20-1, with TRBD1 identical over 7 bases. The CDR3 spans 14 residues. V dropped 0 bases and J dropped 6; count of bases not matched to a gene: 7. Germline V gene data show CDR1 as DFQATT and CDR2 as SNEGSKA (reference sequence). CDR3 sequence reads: CSAREPGGQPEAFF. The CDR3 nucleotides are TGCAGTGCTAGAGAACCGGGGGGACAGCCTGAAGCTTTCTTT.